This T cell receptor (beta chain) is from a study of shared clonotypes between healthy human individuals. Overall study context: Contributing individuals were two females and three males aged 18 to 49. CD4 naive and CD4 memory each took three plates per donor, while CD8 naive took two and CD8 memory one. Study results and limitations: Shared clonotypes across all four donors exceeded non-shared ones in generation probability.

The table came from immunoSEQ multiplex PCR; TCRdb's copy has only in-frame clones and leaves some out. The sample lists approximately 1.1 million clones; around 82% were seen once. On this clone itself: Its matching antigen is unknown.

Germline V gene sequence: CDR1 LNHDA, CDR2 SQIVND (reference sequence). V gave up 4 bases and J gave up 0 bases, with 8 bases separating them. The CDR3 totals 14 residues. Healthy and HIV-negative, the adult donors had no recent acute infections or vaccinations. Sequenced input: memory CD4+ T cells from PBMCs. Subset indicated: CD45RA-negative fraction. The rearrangement links TRBV19 to TRBJ2-3; D is possibly TRBD2 (6 bases). This sequence originates from a man aged 18 to 30 in good health. Some clones in this sample may be carry-over from other donors' samples. CDR3 in amino acids: CASSTEGSTDTQYF. The CDR3 DNA follows: TGTGCCAGTAGTACGGAGGGTAGCACAGATACGCAGTATTTT. Variable domain in full (rest from reference TRBV19 and TRBJ2-3): DGGITQSPKYLFRKEGQNVTLSCEQNLNHDAMYWYRQDPGQGLRLIYYSQIVNDFQKGDIAEGYSVSREKKESFPLTVTSAQKNPTAFYLCASSTEGSTDTQYFGPGTRLTVL.